The next 9 T cell receptor beta chains were all read from a single sample in a study of neoadjuvant anti-PD-1 for oral cavity cancer. This table comes from immunoSEQ multiplex PCR, and its TCRdb copy is limited to in-frame clones, with some not included. The sample includes 80,000 to 95,000 clones, approximately 80% of them seen just once. The source material was PBMCs, sampled before nivolumab (anti-PD-1) treatment. The source of these receptors is a person aged 35 to 85 with oral cavity squamous cell carcinoma.

This clone has only one observation. This chain uses TRBV5-1 with TRBJ1-4; no clear D. The CDR3 totals 15 residues. Per the germline V gene, CDR1 is SGHRS and CDR2 is YFSETQ. The V gene lost 0 bases and the J gene lost 8 bases, with 14 bases spanning the gap. In nucleotides, the CDR3 is TGCGCCAGCAGCTTGGCCGGAAGGGCGGACGAAAAACTGTTTTTT. It codes for CASSLAGRADEKLFF. Supplemented by reference TRBV5-1 and TRBJ1-4, the full variable domain reads KAGVTQTPRYLIKTRGQQVTLSCSPISGHRSVSWYQQTPGQGLQFLFEYFSETQRNKGNFPGRFSGRQFSNSRSEMNVSTLELGDSALYLCASSLAGRADEKLFFGSGTQLSVL.

This chain joins TRBV9 and TRBJ1-5, with D perhaps TRBD1 (5 bases). The V and J ends lost 1 base and 7 bases respectively, with 21 bases between them. The CDR3 is 17 residues long. Looked up from germline, CDR1 is SGDLS and CDR2 is YYNGEE. The CDR3 coding sequence is TGTGCCAGCAGCGTAACTAGCCAGTGCAGACAGACACAGCCCCAGCATTTT. Protein: CASSVTSQCRQTQPQHF.

On this clone: This specimen includes other DNA sequences encoding the same CDR3. The gene calls are TRBV29-1 and TRBJ1-5; the match to TRBD1 covers 7 bases. Germline V gene sequence: CDR1 SQVTM, CDR2 ANQGSEA. This CDR3 comprises 12 residues. V lost 6 bases to trimming and J lost 5 bases; unmatched junction nucleotides: 4. In nucleotides, the CDR3 is TGCAGCGTCGGAACAGGGGATCAGCCCCAGCATTTT. Its protein is CSVGTGDQPQHF. Based on the CDR3 plus reference TRBV29-1 and TRBJ1-5, the full variable domain is SAVISQKPSRDICQRGTSLTIQCQVDSQVTMMFWYRQQPGQSLTLIATANQGSEATYESGFVIDKFPISRPNLTFSTLTVSNMSPEDSSIYLCSVGTGDQPQHFGDGTRLSIL.

The chain is built from TRBV5-6 and TRBJ2-2, with 10 bases that match TRBD2. From germline, CDR1 is SGHDT and CDR2 YYEEEE. J was trimmed by 5 bases and V by 4 bases; bases with no gene match: 8. CDR3 size: 16 residues. CDR3 DNA: TGTGCCAGCAGCAGGGGAGCGGGAGGGCCGACCGGGGAGCTGTTTTTT. It encodes CASSRGAGGPTGELFF.

V gene TRBV9 combines with J gene TRBJ2-1; 8 bases are a match to TRBD2. V trimming: 4 bases; J trimming: 10 bases; junction bases outside the gene matches: 1. Germline V CDR1 and CDR2: SGDLS, YYNGEE. This CDR3 has 11 amino acids. In DNA form, the CDR3 reads TGTGCCAGCAGCTTAGCGGGAGAGCAGTTCTTC. Translated: CASSLAGEQFF.

The chain uses TRBV5-1 and TRBJ2-5; 7 bases align to TRBD1. The CDR3 spans 14 residues. The germline gives CDR1 SGHRS, CDR2 YFSETQ. J was trimmed by 2 bases and V by 4 bases; bases with no gene match: 5. The chain's CDR3 is CASSLKTGQETQYF. CDR3 nucleotide sequence: TGCGCCAGCAGCCTTAAGACAGGGCAAGAGACCCAGTACTTC.

The chain links TRBV2 to TRBJ2-1; D is undetermined. The V end was cut by 1 base, the J end by 5 bases, with 15 bases between. Germline loops: CDR1 SNHLY, CDR2 FYNNEI. The CDR3 totals 16 residues. DNA of the CDR3: TGTGCCAGCAGTGAAGGGTCTTCTTCCTTCGACAATGAGCAGTTCTTC. This sequence encodes CASSEGSSSFDNEQFF.

This chain joins TRBV4-1 and TRBJ2-1; a weak D match, TRBD2 (6 bases). V lost 0 bases to trimming and J lost 5 bases, with 17 bases between them. The CDR3 is 17 amino acids. Germline V gene lookup returns CDR1 MGHRA and CDR2 YSYEKL. CDR3 DNA: TGCGCCAGCAGCCAAGAGGACTATAGGCTCTCGCACAATGAGCAGTTCTTC. Its protein product is CASSQEDYRLSHNEQFF.

The V call is TRBV2, the J call TRBJ1-5; maybe TRBD1 (5 bases). Germline CDR1 and CDR2: SNHLY and FYNNEI. With 7 bases removed from V and 3 bases from J, the gap between germline ends came to 16 bases. There are 15 residues in the CDR3. CDR3 sequence (DNA): TGTGCCAGCACTATGAGGGGCGGTTTCAATCAGCCCCAGCATTTT. As protein: CASTMRGGFNQPQHF.